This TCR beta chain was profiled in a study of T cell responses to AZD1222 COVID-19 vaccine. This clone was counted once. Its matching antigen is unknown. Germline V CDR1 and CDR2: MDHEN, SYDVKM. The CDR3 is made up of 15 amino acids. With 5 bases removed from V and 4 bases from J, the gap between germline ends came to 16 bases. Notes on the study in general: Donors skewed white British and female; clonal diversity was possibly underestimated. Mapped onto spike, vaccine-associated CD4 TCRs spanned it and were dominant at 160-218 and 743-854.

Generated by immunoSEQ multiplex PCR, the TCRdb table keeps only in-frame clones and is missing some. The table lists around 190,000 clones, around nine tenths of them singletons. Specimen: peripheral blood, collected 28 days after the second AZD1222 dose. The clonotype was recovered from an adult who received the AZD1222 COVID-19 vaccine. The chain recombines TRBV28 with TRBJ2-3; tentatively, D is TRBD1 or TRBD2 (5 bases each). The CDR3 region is CASSTRDHGPDTQYF. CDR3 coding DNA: TGTGCCAGCAGTACCCGGGACCACGGCCCAGATACGCAGTATTTT.